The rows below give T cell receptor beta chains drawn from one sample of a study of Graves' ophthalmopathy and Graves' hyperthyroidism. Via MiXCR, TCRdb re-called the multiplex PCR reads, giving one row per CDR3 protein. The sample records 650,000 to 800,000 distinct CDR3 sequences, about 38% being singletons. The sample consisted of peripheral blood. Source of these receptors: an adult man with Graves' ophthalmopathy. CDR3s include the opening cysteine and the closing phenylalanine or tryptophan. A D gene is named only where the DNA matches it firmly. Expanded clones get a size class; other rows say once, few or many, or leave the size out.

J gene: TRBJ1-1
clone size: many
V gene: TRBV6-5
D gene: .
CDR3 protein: CASHGGSTEAFF
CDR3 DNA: TGTGCCAGCCACGGGGGTAGCACTGAAGCTTTCTTT

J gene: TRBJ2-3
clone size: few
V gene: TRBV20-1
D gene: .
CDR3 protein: CSARDWSTTDTQYF
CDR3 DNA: TGCAGTGCTAGAGATTGGTCGACGACAGATACGCAGTATTTT

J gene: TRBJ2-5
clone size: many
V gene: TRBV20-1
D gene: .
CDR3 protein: CSGTRGGAGETQYF
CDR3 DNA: TGCAGTGGCACCAGGGGGGGGGCCGGGGAGACCCAGTACTTC

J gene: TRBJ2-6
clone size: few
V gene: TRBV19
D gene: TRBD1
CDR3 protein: CAWAMFGTGVSGANVLTF
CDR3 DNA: TGTGCCTGGGCTATGTTTGGGACAGGGGTATCTGGGGCCAACGTCCTGACTTTC

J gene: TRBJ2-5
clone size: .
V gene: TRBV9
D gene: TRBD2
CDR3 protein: CASSASGGQVETQYF
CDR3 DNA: TGTGCCAGCAGCGCCAGCGGGGGGCAGGTGGAGACCCAGTACTTC

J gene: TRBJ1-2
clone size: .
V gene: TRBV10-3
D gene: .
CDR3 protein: CATHRVGYGYTF
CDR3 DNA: TGTGCCACCCACCGGGTCGGCTATGGCTACACCTTC

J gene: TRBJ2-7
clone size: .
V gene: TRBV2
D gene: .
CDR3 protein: CASRATGTFYEQYF
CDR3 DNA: TGTGCCAGCAGAGCCACAGGGACTTTCTACGAGCAGTACTTC

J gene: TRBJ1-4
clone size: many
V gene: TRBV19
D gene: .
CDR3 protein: CASSGGATNEKLFF
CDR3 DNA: TGTGCCAGTAGCGGGGGTGCAACTAATGAAAAACTGTTTTTT

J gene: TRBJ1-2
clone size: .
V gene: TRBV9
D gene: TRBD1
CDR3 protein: CASSTGFGANYGYTF
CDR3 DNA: TGTGCCAGCTCGACAGGGTTTGGCGCTAACTATGGCTACACCTTC

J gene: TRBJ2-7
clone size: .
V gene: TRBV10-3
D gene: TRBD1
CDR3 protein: CASLGQGLPSSYEQYF
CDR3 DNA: TGTGCCAGCTTGGGACAGGGGCTCCCCTCGTCCTACGAGCAGTACTTC

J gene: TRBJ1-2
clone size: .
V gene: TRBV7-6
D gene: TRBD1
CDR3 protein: CASSPDPGQDNYGYTF
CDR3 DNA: TGTGCCAGCAGCCCTGACCCTGGACAGGACAACTATGGCTACACCTTC

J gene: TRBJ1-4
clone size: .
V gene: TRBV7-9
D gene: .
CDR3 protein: CASTTTRVDEKLFF
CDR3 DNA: TGTGCCAGCACCACGACGAGGGTGGATGAAAAACTGTTTTTT

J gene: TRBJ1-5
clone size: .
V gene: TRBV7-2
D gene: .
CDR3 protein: CASSLGRRQTQHF
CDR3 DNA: TGTGCCAGCAGCTTGGGACGCAGACAGACCCAGCATTTT

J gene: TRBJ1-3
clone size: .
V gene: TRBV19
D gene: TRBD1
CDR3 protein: CASLDGTGDGGNTIYF
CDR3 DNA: TGTGCCAGTTTAGACGGGACAGGGGACGGAGGAAACACCATATATTTT

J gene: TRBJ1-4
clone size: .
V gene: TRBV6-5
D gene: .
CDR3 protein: CASSYQGLGGKLFF
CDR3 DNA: TGTGCCAGCAGTTACCAGGGCTTGGGTGGAAAACTGTTTTTT

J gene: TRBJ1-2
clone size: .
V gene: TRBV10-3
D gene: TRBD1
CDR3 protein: CAISDPGTGYSF
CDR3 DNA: TGTGCCATCAGTGATCCAGGGACAGGGTACTCCTTC

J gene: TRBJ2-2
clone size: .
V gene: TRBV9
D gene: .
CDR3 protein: CASSGEPLGASNTGELFF
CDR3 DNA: TGTGCCAGCAGCGGTGAGCCCCTCGGGGCTTCGAACACCGGGGAGCTGTTTTTT

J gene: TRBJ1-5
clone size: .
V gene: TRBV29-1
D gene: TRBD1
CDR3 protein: CSVAPGGQPQHF
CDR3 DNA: TGCAGCGTTGCACCAGGGGGTCAGCCCCAGCATTTT

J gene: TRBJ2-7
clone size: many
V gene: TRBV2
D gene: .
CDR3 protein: CASARGGATYEQYF
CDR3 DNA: TGTGCCAGCGCCAGGGGCGGAGCGACCTACGAGCAGTACTTC

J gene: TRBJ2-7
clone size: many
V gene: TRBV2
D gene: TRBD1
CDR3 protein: CASSRDRGNEQYF
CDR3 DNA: TGTGCCAGCAGTAGGGACAGGGGGAACGAGCAGTACTTC

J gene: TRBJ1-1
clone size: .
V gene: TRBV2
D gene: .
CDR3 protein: CASRYYRTTEAFF
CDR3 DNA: TGTGCCAGCAGGTACTACAGGACAACTGAAGCTTTCTTT

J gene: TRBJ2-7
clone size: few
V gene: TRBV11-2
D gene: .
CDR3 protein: CASSLVSVQSYEQYF
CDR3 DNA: TGTGCCAGCAGCTTAGTTAGCGTCCAAAGCTACGAGCAGTACTTC

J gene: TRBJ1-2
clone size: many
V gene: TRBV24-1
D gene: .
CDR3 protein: CATSDSGAPVEGYTF
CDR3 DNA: TGTGCCACCAGTGATTCAGGGGCTCCGGTTGAGGGCTACACCTTC

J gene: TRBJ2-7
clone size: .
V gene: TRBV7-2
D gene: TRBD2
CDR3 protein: CASSNARLAGDRYEQYF
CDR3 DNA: TGTGCCAGCAGCAACGCCCGACTAGCGGGGGACCGATACGAGCAGTACTTC

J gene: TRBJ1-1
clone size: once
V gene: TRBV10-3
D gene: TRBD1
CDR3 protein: CAISWGQGFEAFF
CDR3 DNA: TGTGCCATCAGCTGGGGACAGGGTTTTGAAGCTTTCTTT

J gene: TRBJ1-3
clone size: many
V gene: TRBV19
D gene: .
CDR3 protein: CASSQWAVGVGNTIYF
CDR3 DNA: TGTGCCAGTAGCCAATGGGCAGTGGGAGTTGGAAACACCATATATTTT

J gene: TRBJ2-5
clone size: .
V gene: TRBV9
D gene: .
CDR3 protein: CASSYSSSGGGTQYF
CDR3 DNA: TGTGCCAGCAGTTACTCGTCGTCAGGGGGAGGGACCCAGTACTTC

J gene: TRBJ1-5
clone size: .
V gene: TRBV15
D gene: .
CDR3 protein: CATSPGEPHQPQHF
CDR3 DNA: TGTGCCACCAGCCCAGGGGAACCCCATCAGCCCCAGCATTTT

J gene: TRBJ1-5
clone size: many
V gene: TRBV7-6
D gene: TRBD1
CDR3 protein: CASSETGVGQPQHF
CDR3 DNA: TGTGCCAGCAGCGAAACAGGGGTGGGTCAGCCCCAGCATTTT

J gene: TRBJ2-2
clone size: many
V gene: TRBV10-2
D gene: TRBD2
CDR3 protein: CASSPGGNTGELFF
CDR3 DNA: TGCGCCAGCAGCCCGGGGGGGAACACCGGGGAGCTGTTTTTT

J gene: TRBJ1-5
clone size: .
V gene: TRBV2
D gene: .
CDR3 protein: CASSARPQPQHF
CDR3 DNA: TGTGCCAGCAGTGCTCGACCTCAGCCCCAGCATTTT

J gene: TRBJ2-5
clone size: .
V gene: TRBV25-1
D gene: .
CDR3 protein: CASVRGVYQETQYF
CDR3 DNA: TGTGCCAGCGTGAGGGGGGTCTACCAAGAGACCCAGTACTTC

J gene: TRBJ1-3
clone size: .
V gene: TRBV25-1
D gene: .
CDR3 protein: CASSEWGAHTIYF
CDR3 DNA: TGTGCCAGCAGTGAATGGGGGGCGCACACCATATATTTT

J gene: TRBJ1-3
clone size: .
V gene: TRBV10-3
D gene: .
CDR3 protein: CAISGEETGNTIYF
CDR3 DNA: TGTGCCATCAGTGGTGAGGAAACTGGAAACACCATATATTTT

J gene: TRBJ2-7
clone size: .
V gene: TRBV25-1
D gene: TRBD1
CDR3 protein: CASSQVLPRDSYEQYF
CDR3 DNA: TGTGCCAGCAGCCAAGTCCTCCCCCGGGACAGCTACGAGCAGTACTTC

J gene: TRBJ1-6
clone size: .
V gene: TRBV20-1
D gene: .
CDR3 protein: CSASLGSSYNSPLHF
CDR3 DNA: TGCAGTGCTAGTCTTGGGAGCTCCTATAATTCACCCCTCCACTTT

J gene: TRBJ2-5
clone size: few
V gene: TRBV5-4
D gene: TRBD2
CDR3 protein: CASSAFSGGAEETQYF
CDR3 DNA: TGTGCCAGCAGCGCATTTAGCGGGGGGGCAGAAGAGACCCAGTACTTC

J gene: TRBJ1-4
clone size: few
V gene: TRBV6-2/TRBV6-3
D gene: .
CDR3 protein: CASSYTTRNEKLFF
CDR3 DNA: TGTGCCAGCAGTTACACGACGAGAAATGAAAAACTGTTTTTT

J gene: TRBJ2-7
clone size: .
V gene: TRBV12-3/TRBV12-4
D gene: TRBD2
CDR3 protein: CASSYRTSYNEQYF
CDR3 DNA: TGTGCCAGCAGTTACCGGACTAGCTACAACGAGCAGTACTTC

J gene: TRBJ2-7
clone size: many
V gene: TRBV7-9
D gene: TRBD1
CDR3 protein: CASSPTQPGQGRLREQYF
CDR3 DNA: TGTGCCAGCAGCCCCACCCAACCGGGACAGGGAAGATTGCGCGAGCAGTACTTC

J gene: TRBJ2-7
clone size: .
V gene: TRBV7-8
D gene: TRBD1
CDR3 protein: CASSPGTGAEQYF
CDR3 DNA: TGTGCCAGCAGCCCCGGGACAGGGGCCGAGCAGTACTTC